The clone carrying this TCR beta chain was seen a few times. Its antigen is still unknown. The data are from a study of T-cell memory formation after mild COVID-19. Findings of the study overall: Whether second-wave clones peaking at day 37 were SARS-CoV-2 specific went unconfirmed. Cross-reactive memory seemingly joined, as some responding clones were found in pre-infection memory.

CDR1 ENHRY and CDR2 SYGVKD come from the germline V gene. Trimming stripped 6 bases from V and 6 bases from J, with 15 bases between. The CDR3 is made up of 14 amino acids. TCRdb reanalysed the 5' RACE reads using MiXCR and keeps one entry per CDR3 protein. The table lists roughly 250,000 distinct CDR3 sequences, over 15% of them singletons, with roughly a fifth in the top ten. The specimen was PBMCs or a T cell subset sorted from them (not recorded which). This sequence joins TRBV10-3 and TRBJ1-3; a possible D gene is TRBD1 (5 bases). This sequence originates from a man between 18 and 35 years old who had mild COVID-19 (a few samples of this study predate the infection). Cell type and time point are not known. The CDR3 bases are TGTGCCATCAGATTGATGGGGGGTTTAAACACCATATATTTT. This gives the protein CAIRLMGGLNTIYF.